This TCR beta chain appears in the sequencing data of a study of T-cell memory formation after mild COVID-19. Study at large: Among the donors, TCR clusters were largely specific to each donor. Overall study results and limits: Memory from before infection featured some responding clones, which suggests cross-reactive memory joined. The authors left the SARS-CoV-2 specificity of second-wave clones peaking on day 37 unconfirmed.

This CDR3 has 14 amino acids. Looked up from germline, CDR1 is DFQATT and CDR2 is SNEGSKA (reference sequence). Deletions cut 0 bases from V and 2 bases from J, with 8 bases between. A word on this clonotype: Its antigen is undetermined.

Each CDR3 protein gets one entry after TCRdb re-called the 5' RACE reads with MiXCR. The sample holds around 340,000 distinct CDR3 sequences, roughly 15% seen once. V usage is TRBV20-1 and J usage is TRBJ1-5, with a tentative D call TRBD1 (5 bases). The sequence was obtained from a young man who had mild COVID-19 (a few samples of this study predate the infection). Cell type and time point are not known. Sequencing was done on a sample of PBMCs or a T cell subset sorted from them (not recorded which). CDR3 residues: CSARDLRGNQPQHF. CDR3 sequence (DNA): TGCAGTGCTAGAGATCTCAGGGGCAATCAGCCCCAGCATTTT.